This T cell receptor beta chain appears in the sequencing data of a study of Graves' ophthalmopathy and Graves' hyperthyroidism. Study findings and constraints: The model predicted progression of ophthalmopathy with a sensitivity of just over 70%, and its specificity was about 76%. Among thyroid clonotypes expanded above 0.001 frequency, most also appeared in blood.

CDR3 size: 14 residues. Germline V gene data show CDR1 as SNHLY and CDR2 as FYNNEI. J lost 7 bases, V lost 6 bases, and 7 bases had no gene match. TCR beta CDR3 amplification used RNA transcripts. HTBI-primed first-round RT-PCR preceded second-round multiplex PCR. TCRdb re-derived calls from the multiplex PCR reads in MiXCR, one entry per CDR3 protein. This table has tens of thousands of distinct CDR3 sequences, roughly 46% appearing once. Excluded: other autoimmune disease, uncontrolled infection, pregnancy or lactation. This clonotype was picked up many times. Its antigen is unknown. The genes are TRBV2 and TRBJ2-1; TRBD1 agrees at 9 bases. The sequencing input was peripheral blood. This TCR derives from an adult woman with Graves' ophthalmopathy. The chain's CDR3 is CASRDRTGDNEQFF. DNA for the CDR3: TGTGCCAGCAGGGACCGGACAGGGGATAATGAGCAGTTCTTC.